The clone carrying this T cell receptor (beta chain) was counted a few times. What it binds is unknown. The data stem from a study of T cell repertoires in cytomegalovirus infection. The overall study: Peptides in the study included HLA-C-restricted and HLA-B-restricted CMV epitopes. Matching HLA type and CMV infection were both indicated by public TCR beta signatures.

TCRdb re-called the reads through MiXCR, storing one row per CDR3 protein. The sample has approximately 270,000 distinct CDR3 sequences, 22% seen once; the top ten hold roughly 19%. Germline loops: CDR1 DFQATT, CDR2 SNEGSKA (reference sequence). The CDR3 extends over 14 amino acids. V was clipped by 3 bases and J by 7 bases, with 15 bases between them. Study outcomes and limitations: The ex vivo response was dominated by HLA-C-restricted CMV-specific TCR beta clonotypes.

This specimen consisted of cultured PBMCs, obtained from culture after CMV antigen stimulation. The chain combines TRBV20-1 with TRBJ2-2; the D is unclear. This TCR was recovered from a human donor in good health (CMV status not recorded). Some clones in this sample may be carry-over from other donors' samples. CDR3 sequence reads: CSARSTSSIGELFF. The CDR3 DNA reads TGCAGTGCTAGGTCCACCTCTAGTATCGGGGAGCTGTTTTTT.